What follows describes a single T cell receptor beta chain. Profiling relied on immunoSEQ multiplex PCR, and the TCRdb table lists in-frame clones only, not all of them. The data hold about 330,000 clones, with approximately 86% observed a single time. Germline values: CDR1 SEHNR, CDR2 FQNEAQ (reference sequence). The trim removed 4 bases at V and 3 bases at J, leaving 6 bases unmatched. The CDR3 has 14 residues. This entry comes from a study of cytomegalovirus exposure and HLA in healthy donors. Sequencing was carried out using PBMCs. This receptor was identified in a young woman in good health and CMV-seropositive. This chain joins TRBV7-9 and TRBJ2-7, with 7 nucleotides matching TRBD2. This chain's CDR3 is CASSSSGNNYEQYF. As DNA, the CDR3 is TGTGCCAGCAGCTCCAGCGGGAATAACTACGAGCAGTACTTC.